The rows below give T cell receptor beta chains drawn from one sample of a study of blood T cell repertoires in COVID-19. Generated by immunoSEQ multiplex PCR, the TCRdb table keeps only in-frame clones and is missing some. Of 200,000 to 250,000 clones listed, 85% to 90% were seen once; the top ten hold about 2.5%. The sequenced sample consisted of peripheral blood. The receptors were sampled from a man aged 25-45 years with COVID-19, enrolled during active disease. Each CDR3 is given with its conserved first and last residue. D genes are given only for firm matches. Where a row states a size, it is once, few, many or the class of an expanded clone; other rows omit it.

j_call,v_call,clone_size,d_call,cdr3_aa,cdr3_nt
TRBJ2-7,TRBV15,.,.,CATSRDRAGYEQYF,TGTGCCACCAGCAGAGATAGGGCGGGGTACGAGCAGTACTTC
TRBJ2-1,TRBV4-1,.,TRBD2,CASSQPGLAGGGGYNEQFF,TGCGCCAGCAGCCAACCGGGACTAGCGGGGGGTGGAGGCTACAATGAGCAGTTCTTC
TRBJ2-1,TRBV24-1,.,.,CATSDLRVSGGEQFF,TGTGCCACCAGTGATTTAAGGGTCAGCGGTGGTGAGCAGTTCTTC
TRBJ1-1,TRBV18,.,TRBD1,CASSSGQAVNTEAFF,TGTGCCAGCTCATCGGGACAGGCGGTTAACACTGAAGCTTTCTTT
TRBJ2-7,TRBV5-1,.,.,CASSSLYEQYF,TGCGCCAGCAGCTCCCTCTACGAGCAGTACTTC
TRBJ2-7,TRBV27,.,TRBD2,CASRNRLAGSHEQYF,TGTGCCAGCAGAAATAGACTAGCGGGATCACACGAGCAGTACTTC
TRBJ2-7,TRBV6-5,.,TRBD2,CASLGEFRLAHEQYF,TGTGCCAGCCTGGGTGAATTTCGACTAGCACACGAGCAGTACTTC
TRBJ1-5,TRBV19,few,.,CASSIITVGNQPQHF,TGTGCCAGTAGTATAATTACGGTAGGCAATCAGCCCCAGCATTTT
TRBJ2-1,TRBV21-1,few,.,CASSVGTSCDEQFF,TGTGCCAGCAGCGTGGGCACCTCCTGCGATGAGCAGTTCTTC
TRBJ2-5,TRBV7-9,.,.,CASSPSVGGQETQYF,TGTGCCAGCAGCCCCTCAGTAGGGGGCCAAGAGACCCAGTACTTC
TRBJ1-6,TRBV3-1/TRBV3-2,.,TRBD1,CASSQALGQGINSPLHF,TGTGCCAGCAGCCAAGCCCTAGGACAGGGGATTAATTCACCCCTCCACTTT
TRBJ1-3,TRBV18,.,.,CASSPMISTGNTIYF,TGTGCCAGCTCACCAATGATTAGTACTGGAAACACCATATATTTT
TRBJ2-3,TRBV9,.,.,CASTRRISGTDTQYF,TGTGCCAGCACCAGGAGAATTAGCGGCACAGATACGCAGTATTTT
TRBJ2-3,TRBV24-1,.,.,CATSDRDKDVTDTQYF,TGTGCCACCAGTGATCGGGACAAGGATGTCACAGATACGCAGTATTTT
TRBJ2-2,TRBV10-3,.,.,CAIRGTSAGELFF,TGTGCCATCAGGGGGACTTCCGCCGGGGAGCTGTTTTTT
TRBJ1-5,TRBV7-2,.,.,CASSLGGHRSNQPQHF,TGTGCCAGCAGCTTAGGGGGGCATAGGAGTAATCAGCCCCAGCATTTT
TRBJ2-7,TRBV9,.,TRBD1,CASSVEWDRSSYEQYF,TGTGCCAGCAGCGTAGAATGGGACAGGAGCTCCTACGAGCAGTACTTC
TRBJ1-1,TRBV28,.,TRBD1,CASSSSRQGSNTEAFF,TGTGCCAGCAGTTCCAGCCGACAGGGGTCGAACACTGAAGCTTTCTTT
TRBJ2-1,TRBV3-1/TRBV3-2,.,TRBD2,CASSQEAGGPYNEQFF,TGTGCCAGCAGCCAAGAGGCGGGAGGCCCCTACAATGAGCAGTTCTTC
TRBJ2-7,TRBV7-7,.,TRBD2,CASSSLPPGLAGYEQYF,TGTGCCAGCAGCTCCCTCCCGCCGGGACTAGCGGGTTACGAGCAGTACTTC
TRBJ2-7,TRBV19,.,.,CASAGLRVYF,TGTGCCAGTGCGGGTCTTCGGGTCTACTTC
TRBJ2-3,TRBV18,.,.,CASSLSRNTQYF,TGTGCCAGCTCCCTATCTAGGAATACGCAGTATTTT
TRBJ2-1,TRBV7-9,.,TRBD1,CASTLGQGLNEQFF,TGTGCCAGCACTTTGGGACAGGGGCTGAATGAGCAGTTCTTC
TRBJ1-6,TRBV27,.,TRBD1,CASSLGQGRGSYNSPLHF,TGTGCCAGCAGCCTAGGACAGGGGAGAGGCTCCTATAATTCACCCCTCCACTTT
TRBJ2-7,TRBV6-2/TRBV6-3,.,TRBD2,CASSWTSGRTLSYEQYF,TGTGCCAGCAGTTGGACTAGCGGGAGGACCCTTTCCTACGAGCAGTACTTC
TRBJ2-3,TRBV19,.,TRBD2,CASSIIGGTQYF,TGTGCCAGTAGTATAATCGGGGGGACGCAGTATTTT
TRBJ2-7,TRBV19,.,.,CASSIDRWAFYEQYF,TGTGCCAGTAGTATAGACCGTTGGGCGTTCTACGAGCAGTACTTC
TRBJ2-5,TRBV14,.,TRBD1,CASSLGQATGYF,TGTGCCAGCAGCCTCGGACAGGCAACAGGGTACTTC
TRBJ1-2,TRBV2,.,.,CASMKRGRGANYGYTF,TGTGCCAGCATGAAACGGGGCCGCGGGGCCAACTATGGCTACACCTTC
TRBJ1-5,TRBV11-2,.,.,CASSLRGIGNQPQHF,TGTGCCAGCAGCTTACGGGGTATAGGCAATCAGCCCCAGCATTTT
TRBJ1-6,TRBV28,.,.,CASSGRDSYNSPLHF,TGTGCCAGCAGTGGACGGGACTCCTATAATTCACCCCTCCACTTT
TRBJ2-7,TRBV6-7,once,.,CASRDSVTTYEQYF,TGTGCCAGCAGGGACAGTGTTACAACCTACGAGCAGTACTTC
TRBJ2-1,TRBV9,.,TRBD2,CASSGGTIPSNEQFF,TGTGCCAGCAGCGGCGGGACTATACCTTCCAATGAGCAGTTCTTC